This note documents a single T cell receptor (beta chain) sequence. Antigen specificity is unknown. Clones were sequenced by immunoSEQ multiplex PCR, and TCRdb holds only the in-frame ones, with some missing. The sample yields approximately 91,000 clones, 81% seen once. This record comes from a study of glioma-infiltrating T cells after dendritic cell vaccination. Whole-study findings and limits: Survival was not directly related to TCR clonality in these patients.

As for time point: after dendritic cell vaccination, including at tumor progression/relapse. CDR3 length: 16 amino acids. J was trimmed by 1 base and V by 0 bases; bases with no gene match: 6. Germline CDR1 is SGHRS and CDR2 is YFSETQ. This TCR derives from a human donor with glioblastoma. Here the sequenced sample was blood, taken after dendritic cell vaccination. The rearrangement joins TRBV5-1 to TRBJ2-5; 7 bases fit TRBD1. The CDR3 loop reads CASSLGGRQGQETQYF. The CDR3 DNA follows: TGCGCCAGCAGCTTGGGGGGAAGACAGGGCCAAGAGACCCAGTACTTC.